Listed here are 8 T cell receptor beta chains from one sample, sequenced in a study of CD8+CD57+ T cells in acquired aplastic anemia. The template used for profiling TCR beta VDJ and CDR3 was genomic DNA. TCRdb re-derived calls from the reads in MiXCR, one entry per CDR3 protein. The data contain about 160,000 distinct CDR3 sequences, around half of them singletons. It was patients with CD8+CD57+ cell expansion by flow cytometry who were chosen for sequencing. The sequenced sample consisted of sorted CD4+, CD8+, or CD8+CD57+ T cells (not recorded which) from PBMCs. Source of these receptors: a human donor with aplastic anemia.

This chain links TRBV6-1 with TRBJ1-1; possible D gene TRBD1, 5 bases. This CDR3 region has 14 residues. V lost 5 bases and J 0 bases, leaving 10 bases between the germline ends. Per germline, CDR1 MNHNS and CDR2 SASEGT. As DNA, the CDR3 is TGTGCCAGCAGTACGGACATAATGAACACTGAAGCTTTCTTT. Translated: CASSTDIMNTEAFF.

This chain links TRBV30 with TRBJ1-1, with unresolved D. CDR3 length equals 11 residues. The ends were cut back, 4 bases at V and 0 bases at J, with 3 bases in the middle. The germline V gene encodes CDR1 GTSNPN and CDR2 SVGIG (reference sequence). The CDR3 here is CAWKMNTEAFF. As DNA, the CDR3 is TGTGCCTGGAAGATGAACACTGAAGCTTTCTTT. Full variable domain (missing parts from reference TRBV30 and TRBJ1-1): SQTIHQWPATLVQPVGSPLSLECTVEGTSNPNLYWYRQAAGRGLQLLFYSVGIGQISSEVPQNLSASRPQDRQFILSSKKLLLSDSGFYLCAWKMNTEAFFGQGTRLTVV.

The V call is TRBV2, the J call TRBJ2-7; maybe TRBD1 (6 bases). CDR1 SNHLY and CDR2 FYNNEI come from the germline V gene. The V gene lost 11 bases and the J gene lost 3 bases, with 14 bases spanning the gap. The CDR3 runs 12 residues. CDR3 nucleotide sequence: TGTGCCGGGCGGACAGACCACTACGAGCAGTACTTC. Amino acids: CAGRTDHYEQYF.

The chain carries TRBV7-9 and TRBJ1-2, with D tentatively TRBD1 (6 bases). Per germline, CDR1 SEHNR and CDR2 FQNEAQ (reference sequence). The V gene lost 7 bases and the J gene lost 4 bases, with 22 bases spanning the gap. This CDR3 is 16 amino acids long. CDR3 residues: CASTTQHTGQSYGYTF. CDR3 DNA sequence: TGTGCCAGCACCACACAACATACCGGACAGTCCTATGGCTACACCTTC.

The chain recombines TRBV24-1 with TRBJ2-3; D perhaps matches TRBD1 (5 bases). V was pared by 3 bases and J by 6 bases, with 9 bases between. The CDR3 length is 13 residues. CDR1 KGHDR and CDR2 SFDVKD come from the germline V gene. CDR3 sequence reads: CATSDQGSDTQYF. Written as DNA, the CDR3 is TGTGCCACCAGTGATCAGGGTTCCGATACGCAGTATTTT.

The chain carries TRBV7-3 and TRBJ2-2; the match to TRBD2 covers 10 bases. The junction had 7 bases not matched to a gene; V was cut back by 2 bases and J by 4 bases. CDR1 is SGHTA and CDR2 is FQGTGA in the germline V gene. This CDR3 comprises 17 residues. CDR3 coding DNA: TGTGCCAGCAGCTTACTAAGCAGCGGGAGGGTCACCGGGGAGCTGTTTTTT. Translated, it gives CASSLLSSGRVTGELFF.

Here the CDR3 DNA reads TGTGCCAGCAGTGAGGGAAGGGACGTTTCACCCCTCCACTTT. This codes for CASSEGRDVSPLHF. The chain joins TRBV2 to TRBJ1-6; perhaps TRBD1 as D (5 bases). CDR3 length: 14 residues. The ends were cut back, 3 bases at V and 9 bases at J, with 12 bases in the middle. Germline lookup yields CDR1 SNHLY and CDR2 FYNNEI.

In the case of this clonotype: This sequence may be a read error, since a much larger clone differs from it by one base. The chain employs TRBV12-3 or TRBV12-4 and TRBJ1-5; possibly TRBD1 for D (6 bases). Trimming stripped 6 bases from V and 6 bases from J, with 12 bases between. The CDR3 length is 13 residues. The CDR3 coding sequence is TGTGCCAGCAGCCCGAGGGGGACTCAGCCCCAGCATTTT. Amino acid sequence: CASSPRGTQPQHF.